This T cell receptor beta chain was obtained from a study of T cell repertoires in cytomegalovirus infection. Each CDR3 protein gets one entry after TCRdb re-called the reads with MiXCR. The sample comprises roughly 920,000 distinct CDR3 sequences, 31% of which are singletons, and around 15% rests with the top ten. Of note for this clonotype: No antigen is known for it.

In germline, CDR1 is KGHDR, CDR2 SFDVKD. After removal of 7 bases from V and 3 bases from J, the junction contained 7 bases not matched to a gene. This CDR3 spans 15 amino acids. The sequencing here drew on cultured CD8+ T cells from PBMCs, taken from culture after CMV antigen stimulation. This chain uses TRBV24-1 with TRBJ2-2; 7 bases fit TRBD1. This sequence originates from a human donor in good health (CMV status not recorded). Some clones in this sample may be carry-over from other donors' samples. In DNA form, the CDR3 reads TGTGCCACCAGCACAGGGGAATACGACACCGGGGAGCTGTTTTTT. It yields the protein CATSTGEYDTGELFF.